A single sample is the source of the 17 T cell receptor beta chains below, sequenced in a study of vaccination effects on CD4 cells after COVID-19. No antigen has been identified for these receptors. TCRdb keeps only in-frame clones here, not all; method: immunoSEQ multiplex PCR. The sample carries 25,000 to 30,000 clones, roughly 70% recorded once. Viral peptide pools were used in the ViraFEST assay to expand antigen-specific CD4+ T cells, and sequencing came afterward. Isolating CD4+ T cells followed approximately nine days of culture. Participants were vaccinated with two doses of either the BNT162b2 or mRNA-1273 vaccine. The sequencing here drew on CD4+ T cells from PBMCs cultured with HCoV-NL63 spike peptides, taken after COVID-19 vaccination. These receptors were obtained from a human donor who received a COVID-19 vaccine.

This clone is a singleton in its sample. V gene TRBV7-2 combines with J gene TRBJ2-7, with 8 bases lining up with TRBD1. Germline loops: CDR1 SGHTA, CDR2 FQGNSA. Trimming cost V 4 bases and J 3 bases; bases outside gene matches: 5. CDR3 length: 14 amino acids. The CDR3 DNA follows: TGTGCCAGCAGCTCGCGACAGGGGAGCTACGAGCAGTACTTC. It codes for CASSSRQGSYEQYF. Using reference TRBV7-2 and TRBJ2-7 for the parts outside the CDR3, the full variable domain is GAGVSQSPSNKVTEKGKDVELRCDPISGHTALYWYRQSLGQGLEFLIYFQGNSAPDKSGLPSDRFSAERTGGSVSTLTIQRTQQEDSAVYLCASSSRQGSYEQYFGPGTRLTVT.

V usage is TRBV3-1 (or the pseudogene TRBV3-2) and J usage is TRBJ1-5; D unresolved. The V end was cut by 1 base, the J end by 6 bases, with 7 bases between. CDR1 LGHDT and CDR2 YNNKEL come from the germline V gene (reference sequence). CDR3 length: 13 amino acids. The CDR3 DNA is TGTGCCAGCAGCCAAGGGGAGGGTCAGCCCCAGCATTTT. It encodes CASSQGEGQPQHF.

V and J are TRBV6-5 and TRBJ1-4; D is possibly TRBD1 (5 bases). Trimming stripped 10 bases from V and 8 bases from J, with 20 bases between. The length of the CDR3 is 14 residues. Germline assignment: CDR1 MNHEY and CDR2 SVGAGI. This chain's CDR3 is CATEIAGRGEKLFF. DNA for the CDR3: TGTGCCACCGAAATAGCAGGGCGGGGGGAAAAACTGTTTTTT.

There are a few counts of this clone. The V and J genes are TRBV4-1 and TRBJ2-1; 10 nucleotides agree with TRBD2. The CDR3 is 17 amino acids. With V trimmed by 0 bases and J by 6 bases, 8 bases remained unmatched. Germline assignment: CDR1 MGHRA and CDR2 YSYEKL. In nucleotides, the CDR3 is TGCGCCAGCAGCCAAGAAGGGGGACTAGCGTCAGCCAATGAGCAGTTCTTC. Amino acids: CASSQEGGLASANEQFF.

The chain uses TRBV4-1 and TRBJ2-1; D possibly matches TRBD1 or TRBD2 (5 bases each). Trimming cost V 2 bases and J 2 bases, with 10 bases left between them. Germline CDR1 reads MGHRA; CDR2 reads YSYEKL. This CDR3 contains 15 residues. The CDR3 loop is CASSQSWGPYNEQFF. The DNA for the CDR3 is TGCGCCAGCAGCCAATCATGGGGACCCTACAATGAGCAGTTCTTC.

J is TRBJ1-1 and V is TRBV18; 8 nucleotides line up with TRBD1. Germline V gives CDR1 KGHSH, CDR2 LQKENI. CDR3 size: 14 residues. J gave up 5 bases and V 4 bases, and 6 bases lay outside the gene matches. CDR3 protein: CASSLTGGRTEAFF. CDR3 DNA: TGTGCCAGCTCACTAACAGGGGGTAGGACTGAAGCTTTCTTT.

The chain links TRBV2 to TRBJ1-3, with 9 bases that match TRBD1. In germline, CDR1 is SNHLY, CDR2 FYNNEI. V lost 1 base, J lost 2 bases, and 3 bases stayed unmatched. The CDR3 is 16 amino acids. CDR3 protein: CASSEVGTGTGNTIYF. The CDR3 DNA reads as TGTGCCAGCAGTGAAGTCGGGACAGGGACTGGAAACACCATATATTTT.

A remark on this clone: One end of the junction does not line up with germline, which may come from a read error. The sample has other DNA sequences that encode this CDR3 too. This chain joins TRBV5-1 and TRBJ1-1; 8 nucleotides line up with TRBD1. This CDR3 comprises 16 residues. CDR1 SGHRS and CDR2 YFSETQ come from the germline V gene. The chain's CDR3 is CASSLGLKTGDTEAFF. In DNA, the CDR3 is TGCGCCAGCAGTTTGGGCCTCAAGACAGGGGACACTGAAGCTTTCTTT.

The CDR3 protein is CASSLGPGTRKETQYF. The DNA for the CDR3 is TGTGCCAGCAGCTTAGGCCCCGGTACTAGGAAAGAGACCCAGTACTTC. The chain employs TRBV13 and TRBJ2-5; TRBD2 might be the D (5 bases). Germline CDR1 reads PRHDT; CDR2 reads FYEKMQ (reference sequence). This CDR3 is 16 amino acids long. V lost 0 bases, J lost 3 bases, and 14 bases lay in between.

The chain uses TRBV6-5 and TRBJ1-1; D unclear. Trimming stripped 6 bases from V and 2 bases from J, with 7 bases between. Per germline, CDR1 MNHEY and CDR2 SVGAGI. This CDR3 spans 12 amino acids. The DNA of the CDR3 is TGTGCCAGCAGCGTATCAAACACTGAAGCTTTCTTT. Translation: CASSVSNTEAFF.

The chain is built from TRBV6-2 or TRBV6-3 and TRBJ2-3; 10 nucleotides align to TRBD2. CDR1 and CDR2 from the germline V gene are MNHEY and SVGEGT. V shed 4 bases and J 5 bases; nucleotides not matched to a gene: 6. The CDR3 is 15 amino acids. The CDR3 loop reads CASSLGLAGVDTQYF. The DNA for the CDR3 is TGTGCCAGCAGTTTAGGGCTAGCGGGAGTAGATACGCAGTATTTT.

J is TRBJ1-2 and V is TRBV5-6, with 8 bases that match TRBD1. The CDR3 sequence is 16 residues long. J was trimmed by 2 bases and V by 3 bases; bases with no gene match: 9. From germline, CDR1 is SGHDT and CDR2 YYEEEE. The CDR3 sequence: CASSSTTGGTNYGYTF. Here the CDR3 DNA reads TGTGCCAGCAGCTCGACAACAGGGGGGACCAACTATGGCTACACCTTC.

The V gene is TRBV4-1, the J gene TRBJ1-1; D is unclear. Between the trimmed V and J ends, which lost 1 base and 3 bases, there was a span of 15 bases. CDR1 is MGHRA and CDR2 is YSYEKL in the germline V gene. CDR3 length: 16 amino acids. The CDR3 spells CASSQAPTRRYTEAFF. The CDR3 nucleotides are TGCGCCAGCAGCCAAGCTCCGACAAGGCGCTACACTGAAGCTTTCTTT.

This clone was counted only a few times. The chain employs TRBV30 and TRBJ1-5, with TRBD1 matching 8 bases. Germline trimming cut 3 bases from V and 1 base from J; bases unmatched to any gene: 8. Germline CDR1 reads GTSNPN; CDR2 reads SVGIG (reference sequence). The CDR3 is 16 amino acids. The CDR3 DNA follows: TGTGCCTGGAGGCGACGGACAGGGCCGAGCAATCAGCCCCAGCATTTT. Its protein is CAWRRRTGPSNQPQHF.

This clone has just one count. The chain recombines TRBV7-9 with TRBJ1-1, with 8 bases identical to TRBD1. The germline gives CDR1 SEHNR, CDR2 FQNEAQ (reference sequence). This CDR3 has 15 residues. Trimming removed 1 base from V and 7 bases from J; junction bases left unmatched: 8. The CDR3 here is CASSLGDRSNNEAFF. The DNA of the CDR3 is TGTGCCAGCAGCTTAGGGGACAGGTCGAATAATGAAGCTTTCTTT.

The rearrangement joins TRBV3-1 (or the pseudogene TRBV3-2) to TRBJ2-2; 7 bases agree with TRBD2. After removal of 3 bases from V and 6 bases from J, the junction contained 7 bases not matched to a gene. This CDR3 spans 15 amino acids. The germline gives CDR1 LGHDT, CDR2 YNNKEL (reference sequence). The CDR3 protein is CASSHQGLVSGELFF. DNA of the CDR3: TGTGCCAGCAGCCACCAAGGACTAGTTTCCGGGGAGCTGTTTTTT.

The chain combines TRBV9 with TRBJ2-3; D is undetermined. The CDR3 consists of 16 residues. V lost 3 bases, J lost 0 bases, and 14 bases lay in between. CDR1 SGDLS and CDR2 YYNGEE come from the germline V gene. This CDR3 reads CASSALVGISTDTQYF. CDR3 nucleotides: TGTGCCAGCAGCGCCCTGGTTGGCATTAGCACAGATACGCAGTATTTT. Full variable domain (outside the CDR3, taken from reference TRBV9 and TRBJ2-3): DSGVTQTPKHLITATGQRVTLRCSPRSGDLSVYWYQQSLDQGLQFLIQYYNGEERAKGNILERFSAQQFPDLHSELNLSSLELGDSALYFCASSALVGISTDTQYFGPGTRLTVL.